Below are 32 T cell receptor beta chains sequenced from a single sample in a study of T cell changes during pregnancy in multiple sclerosis (dated by TCRdb to about 2019). Libraries came from the immunoSEQ multiplex PCR assay. Entries here come from immuneACCESS through TCRdb and include only in-frame sequences with V and J called. Some clones fail to appear in such tables; in the studies checked, an unresolved V gene covers under half of the shortfall, and the cause of the remainder is unknown. The sample includes 35,000 to 45,000 clones, with 75% to 95% observed a single time. Jointly, the top ten make up 0.43% of the sample. The material was CD4+ T cells from peripheral blood mononuclear cells, obtained in the third trimester of pregnancy. The receptors stem from a female donor with multiple sclerosis, enrolled in a pregnancy study.

This clone was counted a few times. The J gene is TRBJ2-6, the V gene TRBV9; 9 nucleotides align to TRBD1. From germline, CDR1 is SGDLS and CDR2 YYNGEE. The J segment lost 2 bases and the V segment lost 3 bases, leaving 6 bases of the junction unmatched. This CDR3 spans 17 amino acids. In DNA form, the CDR3 reads TGTGCCAGCAGCGCAGGACAGGGGAACACTGGGGCCAACGTCCTGACTTTC. Amino acids: CASSAGQGNTGANVLTF.

The chain carries TRBV27 and TRBJ1-1, with D perhaps TRBD1 (6 bases). This CDR3 region has 13 residues. Trimming removed 6 bases at V and 5 bases at J, with 13 bases between. Germline CDR1 is MNHEY and CDR2 is SMNVEV (reference sequence). The CDR3 region is CASRSTGLTEAFF. The CDR3 nucleotides read TGTGCCAGCAGATCTACAGGGCTTACTGAAGCTTTCTTT.

The genes are TRBV11-2 and TRBJ2-1; 8 bases align to TRBD2. This CDR3 region has 15 residues. CDR1 is SGHAT and CDR2 is FQNNGV in the germline V gene. V was clipped by 0 bases and J by 7 bases; unmatched bases: 5. The CDR3, as DNA: TGTGCCAGCAGCTTAGAACCTGCTAGCGGGAATGAGCAGTTCTTC. Translated: CASSLEPASGNEQFF.

The V call is TRBV6-5, the J call TRBJ2-1; TRBD2 might be the D (5 bases). CDR1 and CDR2 from the germline V gene are MNHEY and SVGAGI. Trimming took 5 bases from V and 8 from J, leaving 16 bases between them. There are 14 residues in the CDR3. The CDR3 here is CASSIPGIGHEQFF. CDR3 sequence (DNA): TGTGCCAGCAGTATCCCGGGAATCGGGCATGAGCAGTTCTTC.

The V and J genes are TRBV19 and TRBJ2-6; perhaps TRBD1 as D (5 bases). CDR1 is LNHDA, CDR2 SQIVND, per germline (reference sequence). CDR3 length: 14 amino acids. V lost 5 bases and J lost 4, with 9 bases in between. CDR3 residues: CASSPGLGANVLTF. CDR3 bases: TGTGCCAGTAGTCCAGGGCTAGGGGCCAACGTCCTGACTTTC.

The chain has TRBV2 and TRBJ1-3; a weak D match, TRBD1 (6 bases). Germline CDR1 SNHLY, CDR2 FYNNEI. The V end was cut by 6 bases, the J end by 0 bases, with 15 bases between. The CDR3 is 16 amino acids. In nucleotides, the CDR3 is TGTGCCAGCAGGGTTACACAGGGATACTCTGGAAACACCATATATTTT. Amino acids: CASRVTQGYSGNTIYF.

V and J are TRBV7-5 and TRBJ2-5; the DNA was not compared with TRBD2, the D call given in the table. TRBV7-5 is deemed a pseudogene. The CDR3 contains 15 residues. CDR3 bases: TGTGTCAGAAGCTTAGACGGACGGACTTCAGAGACCCAGTACTTC. Translating it yields CVRSLDGRTSETQYF.

The chain links TRBV10-1 to TRBJ2-1; TRBD1 is a possible D gene (6 bases). CDR1 is WNHNN, CDR2 SYGVQD, per germline (reference sequence). This CDR3 contains 14 residues. V lost 1 base and J 11 bases, leaving 15 bases between the germline ends. The CDR3 DNA reads TGCGCCAGCAGTGAGTTACCACAGGGTGATAAGCAGTTCTTC. Translation: CASSELPQGDKQFF.

The sample holds a few counts of this clone. The chain is built from TRBV10-3 and TRBJ1-1; D not resolved. Trimming removed 2 bases at V and 12 bases at J, with 16 bases between. The CDR3 sequence is 13 residues long. CDR1 and CDR2 (germline): ENHRY, SYGVKD. CDR3 region: CAISEPRRPGTFF. The CDR3 bases are TGTGCCATCAGTGAGCCCAGAAGGCCCGGGACTTTCTTT.

This chain uses TRBV5-1 with TRBJ1-1, with D maybe TRBD1 (6 bases). This CDR3 contains 15 residues. Germline loops: CDR1 SGHRS, CDR2 YFSETQ. V gave up 7 bases and J gave up 1 base, with 17 bases separating them. CDR3 DNA sequence: TGCGCCAGCGAACTTACAGGGACCAAGAACACTGAAGCTTTCTTT. Translated: CASELTGTKNTEAFF.

The rearrangement uses TRBV6-6 and TRBJ1-1; the D is unclear. Per germline, CDR1 MNHNY and CDR2 SVGAGI (reference sequence). Trimming pared 5 bases from V and 6 bases from J, leaving 19 bases between. This CDR3 is built from 15 residues. Here the CDR3 DNA reads TGTGCCAGCAGTCCCTGGGGAGTAGGGAGCCCTGAAGCTTTCTTT. Protein: CASSPWGVGSPEAFF.

The V gene is TRBV9, the J gene TRBJ1-1; D is uncertain. Per the germline V gene, CDR1 is SGDLS and CDR2 is YYNGEE. This CDR3 spans 14 amino acids. The ends were cut back, 4 bases at V and 5 bases at J, with 15 bases in the middle. CDR3 loop: CASSPRAEGTEAFF. CDR3 coding DNA: TGTGCCAGCAGCCCCCGGGCCGAGGGAACTGAAGCTTTCTTT.

This rearrangement joins TRBV7-2 to TRBJ2-2, with 9 bases matching TRBD2. The V segment lost 4 bases and the J segment 5 bases; nucleotides outside the gene matches: 11. This CDR3 has 17 residues. The germline CDR1 and CDR2 sequences are SGHTA and FQGNSA. The CDR3 coding sequence is TGTGCCAGCAGCTCGAAAGGCGGGAGGGCCCCAACCGGGGAGCTGTTTTTT. Translating it yields CASSSKGGRAPTGELFF.

The chain joins TRBV7-9 to TRBJ2-1; the D is unclear. Trimming left V 5 bases short and J 6 bases short, with 8 bases between. The CDR3 consists of 12 residues. The germline V gene encodes CDR1 SEHNR and CDR2 FQNEAQ (reference sequence). CDR3 nucleotide sequence: TGTGCCAGCAGCATCCGTTTCAATGAGCAGTTCTTC. It encodes CASSIRFNEQFF.

This clone has a single count. This chain links TRBV15 with TRBJ2-7, with D hard to call. The ends were cut back, 0 bases at V and 3 bases at J, with 6 bases in the middle. The CDR3 length is 13 residues. Germline assignment: CDR1 LNHNV and CDR2 YYDKDF (reference sequence). The CDR3 loop reads CATSRDRVYEQYF. The CDR3 nucleotides are TGTGCCACCAGCAGAGATCGGGTCTACGAGCAGTACTTC.

This chain uses TRBV5-1 with TRBJ2-3, with 11 bases identical to TRBD1. The CDR3 runs 14 residues. The V gene end was trimmed by 4 bases and the J gene end by 4 bases; junction bases not matched to a gene: 2. The germline CDR1 and CDR2 sequences are SGHRS and YFSETQ. CDR3 DNA: TGCGCCAGCAGCCGGGGACAGGGGGCAGATACGCAGTATTTT. This sequence encodes CASSRGQGADTQYF.

The V and J genes are TRBV29-1 and TRBJ2-7; 8 nucleotides agree with TRBD1. V dropped 7 bases and J dropped 5; count of bases not matched to a gene: 7. The CDR3 length is 12 residues. Germline values: CDR1 SQVTM, CDR2 ANQGSEA. CDR3 loop: CSGATGGNEQYF. DNA for the CDR3: TGCAGCGGGGCCACAGGGGGAAACGAGCAGTACTTC.

This chain uses TRBV7-2 with TRBJ2-3, with 7 bases identical to TRBD2. This CDR3 spans 17 amino acids. CDR1 is SGHTA, CDR2 FQGNSA, per germline. The junction had 8 bases not matched to a gene; V was cut back by 2 bases and J by 0 bases. CDR3 protein: CASSLSTGRPSTDTQYF. The CDR3 region has the DNA TGTGCCAGCAGCTTAAGTACCGGGAGGCCCAGCACAGATACGCAGTATTTT.

The V and J genes are TRBV5-1 and TRBJ1-1; D ambiguous. Germline lookup yields CDR1 SGHRS and CDR2 YFSETQ. Between the trimmed V and J ends, which lost 4 bases and 1 base, there was a span of 14 bases. This CDR3 spans 15 amino acids. The CDR3 DNA sequence: TGCGCCAGCAGCGGCGGGGATGGGCGGAACACTGAAGCTTTCTTT. Protein product: CASSGGDGRNTEAFF. Using reference TRBV5-1 and TRBJ1-1 for the parts outside the CDR3, the full variable domain is KAGVTQTPRYLIKTRGQQVTLSCSPISGHRSVSWYQQTPGQGLQFLFEYFSETQRNKGNFPGRFSGRQFSNSRSEMNVSTLELGDSALYLCASSGGDGRNTEAFFGQGTRLTVV.

The rearrangement joins TRBV19 to TRBJ2-2; TRBD2 matches 11 bases. Germline V lookup: CDR1 LNHDA, CDR2 SQIVND (reference sequence). The CDR3 runs to 17 residues. Trimming at V came to 1 base and at J to 5 bases, leaving 6 bases not matched to a gene. CDR3 protein: CASSIGVAGGNTGELFF. In DNA, the CDR3 is TGTGCCAGTAGTATAGGGGTAGCGGGAGGGAATACCGGGGAGCTGTTTTTT. Using reference TRBV19 and TRBJ2-2 for the parts outside the CDR3, the full variable domain is DGGITQSPKYLFRKEGQNVTLSCEQNLNHDAMYWYRQDPGQGLRLIYYSQIVNDFQKGDIAEGYSVSREKKESFPLTVTSAQKNPTAFYLCASSIGVAGGNTGELFFGEGSRLTVL.

This rearrangement joins TRBV28 to TRBJ2-1; 8 bases align to TRBD2. CDR1 is MDHEN and CDR2 is SYDVKM in the germline V gene. CDR3 length: 16 amino acids. V shed 4 bases, J shed 0 bases, and the junction held 5 bases outside the gene matches. The CDR3 nucleotides are TGTGCCAGCAGTTCGTCCGGGAGGGCCTCCTACAATGAGCAGTTCTTC. Translated: CASSSSGRASYNEQFF. Combining the CDR3 with reference TRBV28 and TRBJ2-1 gives the whole variable domain DVKVTQSSRYLVKRTGEKVFLECVQDMDHENMFWYRQDPGLGLRLIYFSYDVKMKEKGDIPEGYSVSREKKERFSLILESASTNQTSMYLCASSSSGRASYNEQFFGPGTRLTVL.

The rearrangement joins TRBV4-1 to TRBJ1-2; 7 bases map to TRBD1. CDR1 is MGHRA and CDR2 is YSYEKL in the germline V gene. Trimming cost V 4 bases and J 2 bases; bases outside gene matches: 7. The CDR3 covers 15 residues. CDR3 nucleotides: TGCGCCAGCAGCCCGCAGACAGGGACGAACTATGGCTACACCTTC. It codes for CASSPQTGTNYGYTF.

The table lists this clone with a count of one. J is TRBJ2-7 and V is TRBV7-2; 8 bases match TRBD2. Germline CDR1 reads SGHTA; CDR2 reads FQGNSA. CDR3 length: 15 residues. With 2 bases clipped from V and 2 bases from J, the junction kept 5 bases outside the gene matches. The CDR3 bases are TGTGCCAGCAGCTTATCGAGCGGGGGAGCCTACGAGCAGTACTTC. It encodes CASSLSSGGAYEQYF.

V and J are TRBV11-3 and TRBJ2-2; 7 nucleotides match TRBD1. Losses at the gene ends were 1 base for V and 1 base for J; bases not matched to a gene: 0. The CDR3 covers 15 residues. The V gene's germline CDR1 is SGHNT and CDR2 YENEEA. CDR3 protein: CASSLGTGNTGELFF. CDR3 sequence (DNA): TGTGCCAGCAGCTTAGGGACAGGGAACACCGGGGAGCTGTTTTTT. The full variable domain, completed using reference TRBV11-3 and TRBJ2-2, is EAGVVQSPRYKIIEKKQPVAFWCNPISGHNTLYWYLQNLGQGPELLIRYENEEAVDDSQLPKDRFSAERLKGVDSTLKIQPAELGDSAVYLCASSLGTGNTGELFFGEGSRLTVL.

The chain employs TRBV5-4 and TRBJ1-5; D not certain. The V and J ends lost 4 bases and 2 bases respectively, with 13 bases between them. The CDR3 is 15 amino acids. Per germline, CDR1 SGHNT and CDR2 YYREEE (reference sequence). This CDR3 is CASSLAGSGNQPQHF. The CDR3 DNA is TGTGCCAGCAGCCTAGCTGGGTCGGGCAATCAGCCCCAGCATTTT.

The CDR3 reads CASSHRTDRVGYTF. The CDR3 DNA is TGTGCCAGCAGCCACCGCACGGACAGGGTTGGCTACACCTTC. This sequence joins TRBV4-2 and TRBJ1-2, with TRBD1 identical over 8 bases. The germline CDR1 and CDR2 sequences are LGHNA and YNFKEQ. V gave up 3 bases and J gave up 7 bases; unmatched junction bases: 7. The CDR3 length is 14 residues.

The chain couples TRBV10-3 to TRBJ2-5, with 9 bases aligning to TRBD2. The CDR3 has 20 amino acids. Trimming took 2 bases from V and 1 from J; bases not matched to a gene: 17. The germline gives CDR1 ENHRY, CDR2 SYGVKD. CDR3 sequence (DNA): TGTGCCATCAGTGAGGGCCTGCGGGGGGGGAAGTCTTCTCTCCAAGAGACCCAGTACTTC. Amino acids: CAISEGLRGGKSSLQETQYF.

The chain couples TRBV27 to TRBJ2-2; possibly TRBD1 for D (6 bases). This CDR3 is 13 amino acids long. Trimming shortened V by 8 bases and J by 7 bases, and 14 bases separated the two germline ends. Germline V gene sequence: CDR1 MNHEY, CDR2 SMNVEV (reference sequence). CDR3 nucleotide sequence: TGTGCCAGCGGAACGAGAGGGGGCGGGGAGCTGTTTTTT. Amino acids: CASGTRGGGELFF.

This chain connects TRBV6-6 to TRBJ2-3; 8 bases match TRBD2. The CDR3 totals 15 residues. Trimming at V came to 4 bases and at J to 0 bases, leaving 3 bases not matched to a gene. In germline, CDR1 is MNHNY, CDR2 SVGAGI (reference sequence). For the CDR3, the DNA is TGTGCCAGCAGTTCCTCTAGCGGGAGCACAGATACGCAGTATTTT. This codes for CASSSSSGSTDTQYF.

The genes are TRBV5-1 and TRBJ2-5; D is uncertain. This CDR3 has 14 amino acids. CDR1 is SGHRS, CDR2 YFSETQ, per germline. V was cut by 1 base and J by 0 bases, with 7 bases left in between. CDR3 region: CASSLSPYQETQYF. The CDR3 DNA sequence: TGCGCCAGCAGCTTGTCCCCGTACCAAGAGACCCAGTACTTC.

This clone was recorded a few times. The J gene is TRBJ2-1, the V gene TRBV14; 13 bases match TRBD2. Germline V gene sequence: CDR1 SGHDN, CDR2 FVKESK. The CDR3 runs 18 residues. The V segment lost 6 bases and the J segment 5 bases; nucleotides outside the gene matches: 13. The CDR3 bases are TGTGCCAGCAGTCTAGGACTAGCGGGAGTGGTCTTGGACAATGAGCAGTTCTTC. This sequence encodes CASSLGLAGVVLDNEQFF. Drawing the rest from reference TRBV14 and TRBJ2-1, the complete variable domain is EAGVTQFPSHSVIEKGQTVTLRCDPISGHDNLYWYRRVMGKEIKFLLHFVKESKQDESGMPNNRFLAERTGGTYSTLKVQPAELEDSGVYFCASSLGLAGVVLDNEQFFGPGTRLTVL.

The chain links TRBV7-9 to TRBJ2-5; maybe TRBD2 (6 bases). Germline V gene data show CDR1 as SEHNR and CDR2 as FQNEAQ (reference sequence). V was trimmed by 1 base and J by 1 base, leaving 10 bases between them. The CDR3 length is 15 residues. CDR3 sequence: CASSLGRGIQETQYF. The CDR3 nucleotides are TGTGCCAGCAGCTTAGGGCGGGGAATCCAAGAGACCCAGTACTTC.